This is a list of T cell receptor beta chains from one sample in a study of T cells in Graves' hyperthyroidism and ophthalmopathy. TCRdb used MiXCR to reprocess the multiplex PCR reads, holding one entry per CDR3 protein. The table has 500,000 to 600,000 distinct CDR3 sequences, roughly 46% seen once. Sequenced: peripheral blood or thyroid tissue (not recorded which). The receptor source for this set is an adult woman with Graves' disease, either hyperthyroidism or ophthalmopathy (not recorded which). Both conserved end residues are part of each CDR3. Fields, in order: D gene, V gene, J gene, CDR3 protein. The D gene is left open where the match is weak.

>NA|TRBV5-1|TRBJ2-7
CASSLGTIGQYF
>NA|TRBV28|TRBJ2-7
CASSPPRGLAREQYF
>NA|TRBV7-2|TRBJ2-5
CATRDQKETQYF
>NA|TRBV2|TRBJ2-2
CASSETGASGWELFF
>NA|TRBV7-6|TRBJ1-1
CASSPREATEAFF
>NA|TRBV6-1|TRBJ2-7
CASSSQLTAYEQYF
>NA|TRBV5-6|TRBJ1-5
CASSAGTRQPQHF
>NA|TRBV7-8|TRBJ1-4
CASSSTLGATNEKLFF
>NA|TRBV28|TRBJ1-2
CASRLTVYYGYTF
>NA|TRBV29-1|TRBJ1-3
CSVEDRGTSSGNTIYF
>TRBD2|TRBV2|TRBJ2-5
CASSDRLAGQETQYF
>NA|TRBV3-1|TRBJ2-7
CASSQGLNNYEQYF
>TRBD1|TRBV7-6|TRBJ2-7
CASSATGTEQYF
>NA|TRBV5-1|TRBJ2-7
CASSWGAETNAYEQYF
>NA|TRBV7-8|TRBJ2-7
CASSPPGRTDFEQYF
>NA|TRBV15|TRBJ1-5
CATSRDRIAGQPQHF
>TRBD1|TRBV3-1|TRBJ1-1
CASSQSGPQGVTEAFF
>TRBD1|TRBV6-6|TRBJ1-5
CASSEAGGDQPQHF
>TRBD2|TRBV15|TRBJ2-5
CATSRDRLAVQETQYF
>NA|TRBV18|TRBJ1-2
CASSPLQVGNYGYTF
>NA|TRBV11-3|TRBJ2-1
CASSGPYNEQFF
>TRBD1|TRBV29-1|TRBJ1-1
CSVHGQGGIQLNTEAFF
>NA|TRBV6-6|TRBJ1-2
CASSYPKSGTLGHYGYTF
>NA|TRBV7-3|TRBJ2-7
CASSCSRSTHYEQYF
>NA|TRBV7-9|TRBJ2-7
CASSLPPERSYEQYF
>TRBD2|TRBV5-5|TRBJ2-5
CASSSRDGGRAGDTQYF
>NA|TRBV14|TRBJ1-6
CASSQGGGSPLHF
>NA|TRBV5-1|TRBJ1-1
CASWPYPNTEAFF
>NA|TRBV7-9|TRBJ1-2
CASTQTGSYGYTF
>NA|TRBV19|TRBJ2-5
CASSAEHRDSRQVTQYF